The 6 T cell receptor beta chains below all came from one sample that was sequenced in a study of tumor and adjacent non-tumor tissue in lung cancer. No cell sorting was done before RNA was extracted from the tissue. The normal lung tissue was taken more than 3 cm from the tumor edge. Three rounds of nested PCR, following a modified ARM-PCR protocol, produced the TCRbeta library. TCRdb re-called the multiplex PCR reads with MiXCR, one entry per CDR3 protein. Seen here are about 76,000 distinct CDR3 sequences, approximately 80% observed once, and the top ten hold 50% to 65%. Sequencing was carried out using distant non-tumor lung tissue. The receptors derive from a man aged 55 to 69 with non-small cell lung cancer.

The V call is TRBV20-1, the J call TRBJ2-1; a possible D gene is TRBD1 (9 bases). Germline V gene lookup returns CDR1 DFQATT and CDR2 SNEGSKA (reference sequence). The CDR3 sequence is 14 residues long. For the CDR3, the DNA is TGCAGAGTTAGACTTCGGGGGGGACAGGGTGAGCAGTTCTTC. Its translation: CRVRLRGGQGEQFF.

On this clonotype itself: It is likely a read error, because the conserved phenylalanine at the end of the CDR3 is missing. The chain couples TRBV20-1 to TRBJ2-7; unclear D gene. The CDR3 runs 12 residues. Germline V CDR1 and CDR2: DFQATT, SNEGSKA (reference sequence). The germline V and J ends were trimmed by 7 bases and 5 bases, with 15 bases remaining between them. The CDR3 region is CSVTNRADEQYI. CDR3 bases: TGCAGTGTTACAAATAGGGCGGACGAGCAGTACATC.

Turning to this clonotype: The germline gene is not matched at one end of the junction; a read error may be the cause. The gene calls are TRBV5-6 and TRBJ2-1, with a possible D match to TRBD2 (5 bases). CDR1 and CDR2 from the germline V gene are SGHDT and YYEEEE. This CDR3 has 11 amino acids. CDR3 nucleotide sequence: TGTGCCAGCAGTCACGGAGGTGAGCAATTCTTC. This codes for CASSHGGEQFF.

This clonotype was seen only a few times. The CDR3 spells CASSPGGYETQYF. CDR3 nucleotides: TGTGCCAGCAGCCCTGGGGGATACGAGACCCAGTACTTC. This chain uses TRBV7-3 with TRBJ2-5; D may be TRBD1 or TRBD2 (5 bases each). The CDR3 spans 13 residues. CDR1 SGHTA and CDR2 FQGTGA come from the germline V gene. Trimming took 5 bases from V and 5 from J, leaving 12 bases between them.

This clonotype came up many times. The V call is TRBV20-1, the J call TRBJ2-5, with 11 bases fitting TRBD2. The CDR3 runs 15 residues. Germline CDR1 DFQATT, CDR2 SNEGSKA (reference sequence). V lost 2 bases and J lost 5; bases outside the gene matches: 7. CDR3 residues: CSARTASGGMETQYF. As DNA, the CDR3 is TGCAGTGCTAGAACGGCTAGCGGGGGGATGGAGACCCAGTACTTC.

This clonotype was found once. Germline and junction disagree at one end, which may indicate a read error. The CDR3 loop reads CASSYLRGSNQPQIF. CDR3 in DNA: TGTGCCAGCAGTTACCTACGGGGAAGTAATCAGCCCCAGATTTTT. The chain links TRBV6-5 to TRBJ1-5; no reliable D call. The CDR3 is made up of 15 amino acids. In germline, CDR1 is MNHEY, CDR2 SVGAGI.